The sequence of this T cell receptor (beta chain) was determined in a study of cytomegalovirus exposure and HLA in healthy donors. A word on this clone: Its antigen remains unidentified.

Assay used: immunoSEQ multiplex PCR; TCRdb lists only in-frame clones, some missing. There are roughly 350,000 clones in the sample; 80% to 90% occur only once, and more than 0.8% lies in the top ten. Findings and caveats of the study: The tendency of first-cohort TCR clusters to co-occur in the 120 or so validation repertoires was the finding of a later analysis.

The sequence was collected from a young woman in good health and CMV-seronegative. Material: PBMCs.

The DNA of the CDR3 is TGTGCCAGCAGACTTTGGACAGGGATCTACGAGCAGTACTTC. Amino acid sequence: CASRLWTGIYEQYF. The chain uses TRBV5-6 and TRBJ2-7, with 8 bases fitting TRBD1. Germline V CDR1 and CDR2: SGHDT, YYEEEE. This CDR3 spans 14 amino acids. V shed 5 bases and J 3 bases; nucleotides not matched to a gene: 7.